What follows are 5 T cell receptor beta chains derived from one specimen sequenced in a study of cytomegalovirus exposure and HLA in healthy donors (dated by TCRdb to 2016 to 2017). Library preparation employed the immunoSEQ multiplex PCR assay. For the multiplex PCR, a mixture combining 60 forward primers for TCR Vbeta segments and 13 reverse primers for TCR Jbeta segments was used. The table comes from immuneACCESS by way of TCRdb, which keeps in-frame sequences with V and J called. Part of the clones is missing from these tables; in studies checked, under half for an unresolved V gene and the rest for unknown reasons. The sample profile shows some 180,000 clones; approximately 80% of them were found once. Less than 1.5% of the sample comes from the top ten. The source material was PBMCs. Receptors originate from a girl aged 5 to 17 in good health and CMV-seropositive.

This clone was seen only once. The rearrangement uses TRBV23-1 and TRBJ1-1, with unresolved D. TRBV23-1 is an open reading frame, and its role is uncertain. The CDR3 is made up of 14 amino acids. The ends were cut back, 4 bases at V and 1 base at J, with 10 bases in the middle. The CDR3 DNA sequence: TGCGCCAGCAGTCGGCGGTTATCGAACACTGAAGCTTTCTTT. Protein product: CASSRRLSNTEAFF.

CDR3: CASSPAASQGQETQYF. In nucleotides, the CDR3 is TGTGCCAGCAGCCCGGCAGCGTCCCAGGGGCAAGAGACCCAGTACTTC. The V call is TRBV13, the J call TRBJ2-5; D possibly corresponds to TRBD1 (6 bases). Germline V gene sequence: CDR1 PRHDT, CDR2 FYEKMQ (reference sequence). The V end lost 5 bases, the J end lost 2 bases, and 18 bases lay between the germline ends. The CDR3 runs to 16 residues.

The V gene is TRBV19, the J gene TRBJ2-3; the D gene is possibly TRBD2 (6 bases). Germline V gene sequence: CDR1 LNHDA, CDR2 SQIVND (reference sequence). The CDR3 loop spans 15 amino acids. V lost 5 bases to trimming and J lost 6 bases, with 18 bases between them. The CDR3, as DNA: TGTGCCAGTAGTTTAAGCCTCCGGGACTTTGATACGCAGTATTTT. Encoded protein: CASSLSLRDFDTQYF.

The genes are TRBV4-2 and TRBJ2-5; 12 bases line up with TRBD2. The ends lost 4 bases at V and 2 bases at J; junction bases unmatched: 11. This CDR3 region has 18 residues. CDR1 is LGHNA, CDR2 YNFKEQ, per germline. DNA for the CDR3: TGTGCCAGCAGCCCCTCGGGACTAGCGGGCGGACTACAAGAGACCCAGTACTTC. This encodes CASSPSGLAGGLQETQYF.

In nucleotides, the CDR3 is TGTGCGCTAGGCGGGAGGGCCGGATTATATAGCACAGATACGCAGTATTTT. Translated, it gives CALGGRAGLYSTDTQYF. The chain recombines TRBV2 with TRBJ2-3; 9 positions match TRBD2. Germline-derived CDR1 and CDR2 are SNHLY and FYNNEI. The CDR3 is 17 residues long.